The 20 T cell receptor beta chains listed next were all sequenced from one sample in a study of T cell responses to AZD1222 COVID-19 vaccine (dated by TCRdb to the early 2020s). The time point label here, explained by the study, means: about 28 days (+/-7) after the second vaccine dose. Libraries came from the immunoSEQ multiplex PCR assay. TCRdb mirrors the immuneACCESS table, restricted to in-frame sequences. Some clones are absent from its copies; in checked studies, under half trace to an unresolved V gene, and the reason for the others is unknown. The sample data list about 45,000 clones, and approximately 80% of these were observed just once. Together, the top ten hold under 20% of the sample. The source was peripheral blood, collected 28 days after the second AZD1222 dose. The receptors here all came from an adult who received the AZD1222 COVID-19 vaccine.

V usage is TRBV11-3 and J usage is TRBJ1-1; D perhaps matches TRBD1 (5 bases). Trimming removed 1 base at V and 1 base at J, with 13 bases between. In germline, CDR1 is SGHNT, CDR2 YENEEA. The CDR3 sequence is 16 residues long. CDR3 region: CASSLARSGKNTEAFF. The CDR3 bases are TGTGCCAGCAGCTTAGCCCGTTCAGGGAAGAACACTGAAGCTTTCTTT.

The chain uses TRBV11-2 and TRBJ2-4, with TRBD1 matching 10 bases. The CDR3 length is 15 residues. Germline CDR1 and CDR2: SGHAT and FQNNGV. V shed 5 bases and J 3 bases; nucleotides not matched to a gene: 4. In DNA, the CDR3 is TGTGCCAGCAGCCTAGGACAGGGGGGCAAAAACATTCAGTACTTC. It is translated as CASSLGQGGKNIQYF.

This chain connects TRBV4-2 to TRBJ2-7, with TRBD1 identical over 11 bases. The CDR3 loop spans 15 amino acids. Germline trimming cut 4 bases from V and 5 bases from J; bases unmatched to any gene: 7. The germline CDR1 and CDR2 sequences are LGHNA and YNFKEQ. The CDR3 sequence: CASSRPGQGDNEQYF. The CDR3 DNA sequence: TGTGCCAGCAGCCGACCGGGACAGGGGGATAACGAGCAGTACTTC.

The CDR3 spells CASSFIPSETQYF. As DNA, the CDR3 is TGTGCCAGCAGCTTTATTCCTTCCGAGACCCAGTACTTC. The chain links TRBV7-9 to TRBJ2-5; D call uncertain. Germline CDR1 is SEHNR and CDR2 is FQNEAQ (reference sequence). The CDR3 spans 13 residues. The ends were cut back, 3 bases at V and 5 bases at J, with 10 bases in the middle.

The V call is TRBV7-8, the J call TRBJ2-3; 8 bases align to TRBD2. This CDR3 is built from 13 residues. V was clipped by 1 base and J by 6 bases; unmatched bases: 0. Per the germline V gene, CDR1 is SGHVS and CDR2 is FQNEAQ. CDR3 sequence reads: CASSLGGRDTQYF. Here the CDR3 DNA reads TGTGCCAGCAGCTTAGGCGGGAGGGATACGCAGTATTTT. The whole variable domain, remainder taken from reference TRBV7-8 and TRBJ2-3, is GAGVSQSPRYKVAKRGQDVALRCDPISGHVSLFWYQQALGQGPEFLTYFQNEAQLDKSGLPSDRFFAERPEGSVSTLKIQRTQQEDSAVYLCASSLGGRDTQYFGPGTRLTVL.

The CDR3, as DNA: TGTGCCAGCTCACCATTGCGGGATAATTCACCCCTCCACTTT. Translation: CASSPLRDNSPLHF. This sequence joins TRBV18 and TRBJ1-6; no clear D gene. Trimming stripped 2 bases from V and 5 bases from J, with 7 bases between. The V gene's germline CDR1 is KGHSH and CDR2 LQKENI. The CDR3 contains 14 residues.

This chain connects TRBV19 to TRBJ1-5; possible D gene TRBD1, 5 bases. CDR3 size: 14 residues. V was clipped by 4 bases and J by 2 bases, with 9 bases between them. Germline V gene data show CDR1 as LNHDA and CDR2 as SQIVND (reference sequence). For the CDR3, the DNA is TGTGCCAGTAGTACCGGGGGGGGCAATCAGCCCCAGCATTTT. Translating gives CASSTGGGNQPQHF.

The rearrangement joins TRBV18 to TRBJ2-3; 16 bases align to TRBD2. V was pared by 5 bases and J by 4 bases, with 3 bases of the junction left unmatched. This CDR3 is 16 amino acids long. In germline, CDR1 is KGHSH, CDR2 LQKENI. The CDR3, as DNA: TGTGCCAGCTCAAAGGGACTAGCGGGGGGGCCAGATACGCAGTATTTT. Encoded protein: CASSKGLAGGPDTQYF.

The rearrangement joins TRBV19 to TRBJ1-2; a possible D gene is TRBD1 (5 bases). The ends were cut back, 4 bases at V and 3 bases at J, with 15 bases in the middle. This CDR3 is built from 15 residues. Per germline, CDR1 LNHDA and CDR2 SQIVND (reference sequence). The CDR3 DNA reads as TGTGCCAGTAGTACGTACAGGACCCGAGACTATGGCTACACCTTC. Its protein product is CASSTYRTRDYGYTF.

This chain links TRBV18 with TRBJ1-1, with 7 bases matching TRBD1. Germline V CDR1 and CDR2: KGHSH, LQKENI. The V and J ends lost 3 bases and 0 bases, in that order; junction bases with no gene match: 4. The CDR3 extends over 15 amino acids. The CDR3 sequence is CASSPPGQMNTEAFF. CDR3 sequence (DNA): TGTGCCAGCTCACCGCCGGGACAGATGAACACTGAAGCTTTCTTT.

The chain has TRBV19 and TRBJ2-1, with 8 bases fitting TRBD2. From germline, CDR1 is LNHDA and CDR2 SQIVND (reference sequence). The CDR3 length is 15 residues. J gave up 5 bases and V 7 bases, and 10 bases lay outside the gene matches. DNA for the CDR3: TGTGCCAGTATGCCCGGGGGGGGGCTAAACAATGAGCAGTTCTTC. It translates to CASMPGGGLNNEQFF.

The chain has TRBV11-2 and TRBJ1-1, with a possible D match to TRBD1 (5 bases). Trimming took off 5 bases at V and 4 bases at J, with 20 bases between the two ends. The CDR3 is 16 residues long. Germline CDR1 and CDR2: SGHAT and FQNNGV. The CDR3 sequence is CASSIIAAGGTTEAFF. As DNA, the CDR3 is TGTGCCAGCAGCATTATAGCCGCCGGGGGAACCACTGAAGCTTTCTTT. Using reference TRBV11-2 and TRBJ1-1 for the parts outside the CDR3, the full variable domain is EAGVAQSPRYKIIEKRQSVAFWCNPISGHATLYWYQQILGQGPKLLIQFQNNGVVDDSQLPKDRFSAERLKGVDSTLKIQPAKLEDSAVYLCASSIIAAGGTTEAFFGQGTRLTVV.

The chain combines TRBV15 with TRBJ2-1; the D gene is possibly TRBD2 (6 bases). CDR3 length equals 15 residues. CDR1 is LNHNV and CDR2 is YYDKDF in the germline V gene (reference sequence). The ends were cut back, 3 bases at V and 9 bases at J, with 18 bases in the middle. For the CDR3, the DNA is TGTGCCACCAGCAGGCTCGGCGGGGTGAACGGTGAGCAGTTCTTC. Encoded protein: CATSRLGGVNGEQFF.

DNA for the CDR3: TGTGCCAGCAGCCGGGACAGGGGTCAGCCCCAGCATTTT. Protein: CASSRDRGQPQHF. The chain uses TRBV14 and TRBJ1-5, with 10 nucleotides matching TRBD1. The CDR3 is 13 residues long. Germline V gene data show CDR1 as SGHDN and CDR2 as FVKESK. V trimming: 4 bases; J trimming: 6 bases; junction bases outside the gene matches: 0.

The J gene is TRBJ1-1, the V gene TRBV7-9; TRBD1 aligns across 11 bases. Losses at the gene ends were 3 bases for V and 12 bases for J; bases not matched to a gene: 6. This CDR3 is 13 amino acids long. CDR1 and CDR2 from the germline V gene are SEHNR and FQNEAQ (reference sequence). CDR3 bases: TGTGCCAGCAGCTTCCAAGGGACAGGGGGAACTTTCTTT. Protein: CASSFQGTGGTFF. The whole variable domain, filled in from reference TRBV7-9 and TRBJ1-1, reads DTGVSQNPRHKITKRGQNVTFRCDPISEHNRLYWYRQTLGQGPEFLTYFQNEAQLEKSRLLSDRFSAERPKGSFSTLEIQRTEQGDSAMYLCASSFQGTGGTFFGQGTRLTVV.

The rearrangement links TRBV5-6 to TRBJ1-6; D call uncertain. The CDR3 has 13 amino acids. V lost 0 bases and J 9 bases, leaving 7 bases between the germline ends. Germline V lookup: CDR1 SGHDT, CDR2 YYEEEE. The CDR3 bases are TGTGCCAGCAGCTTGGCGGTAGGTTCACCCCTCCACTTT. Residues: CASSLAVGSPLHF.

The chain joins TRBV28 to TRBJ2-3; tentatively, D is TRBD1 (6 bases). The germline V gene has CDR1 MDHEN and CDR2 SYDVKM. CDR3 length: 15 residues. Trimming took off 2 bases at V and 2 bases at J, with 11 bases between the two ends. Written as DNA, the CDR3 is TGTGCCAGCAGTTTAGTGGGGGCCCCCACAGATACGCAGTATTTT. Amino acids: CASSLVGAPTDTQYF.

The V call is TRBV9, the J call TRBJ1-1; D remains ambiguous. V lost 0 bases and J lost 4, with 13 bases in between. There are 15 residues in the CDR3. Per germline, CDR1 SGDLS and CDR2 YYNGEE. In DNA, the CDR3 is TGTGCCAGCAGCGTAGGGAACGTCCGGGGCACTGAAGCTTTCTTT. This translates into CASSVGNVRGTEAFF. The whole variable domain, remainder taken from reference TRBV9 and TRBJ1-1, is DSGVTQTPKHLITATGQRVTLRCSPRSGDLSVYWYQQSLDQGLQFLIQYYNGEERAKGNILERFSAQQFPDLHSELNLSSLELGDSALYFCASSVGNVRGTEAFFGQGTRLTVV.

This clone was seen once. The chain has TRBV3-1 (or the pseudogene TRBV3-2) and TRBJ1-1, with 7 bases lining up with TRBD1. The CDR3 spans 16 residues. Germline-derived CDR1 and CDR2 are LGHDT and YNNKEL (reference sequence). After removal of 4 bases from V and 4 bases from J, the junction contained 12 bases not matched to a gene. CDR3 DNA: TGTGCCAGCAGCCGTAACAAGAACAGGGGCGGCACTGAAGCTTTCTTT. Translating it yields CASSRNKNRGGTEAFF.

The V gene is TRBV9, the J gene TRBJ1-5; D ambiguous. CDR3 length equals 14 residues. Trimming stripped 0 bases from V and 4 bases from J, with 8 bases between. CDR1 is SGDLS, CDR2 YYNGEE, per germline. The CDR3 nucleotides read TGTGCCAGCAGCGTAGGACTGGTAAATCAGCCCCAGCATTTT. Its translation is CASSVGLVNQPQHF.